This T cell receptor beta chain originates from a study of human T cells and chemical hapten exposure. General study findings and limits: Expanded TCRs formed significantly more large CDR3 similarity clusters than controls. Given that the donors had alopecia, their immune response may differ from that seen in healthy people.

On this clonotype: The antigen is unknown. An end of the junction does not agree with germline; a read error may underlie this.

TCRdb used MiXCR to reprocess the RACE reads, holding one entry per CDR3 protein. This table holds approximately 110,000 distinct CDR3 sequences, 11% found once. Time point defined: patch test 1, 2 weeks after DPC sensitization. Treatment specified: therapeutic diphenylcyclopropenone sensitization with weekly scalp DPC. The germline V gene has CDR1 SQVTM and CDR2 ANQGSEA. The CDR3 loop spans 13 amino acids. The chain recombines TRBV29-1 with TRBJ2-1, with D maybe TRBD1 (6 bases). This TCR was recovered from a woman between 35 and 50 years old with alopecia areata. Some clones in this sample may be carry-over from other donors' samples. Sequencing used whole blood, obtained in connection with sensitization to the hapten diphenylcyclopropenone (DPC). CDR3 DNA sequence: TGCAGCTCCCAGGCCCAGGGGATTAATGAACAGTTCTTC. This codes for CSSQAQGINEQFF.